Shown below are 2 T cell receptor beta chains from a single sample sequenced in a study of cytomegalovirus exposure and HLA in healthy donors. PCR was performed using 60 Vbeta and 13 Jbeta primers. Only in-frame clones appear in the TCRdb table, and some are missing; sequencing was by immunoSEQ multiplex PCR. The sample holds approximately 180,000 clones, roughly 70% seen once. The sample was PBMCs. These receptor sequences come from a male donor in good health and CMV-seronegative.

The rearrangement uses TRBV5-1 and TRBJ2-5, with 7 bases matching TRBD1. TRBJ2-7 matches the DNA end more closely, so the J call is doubtful. Germline V lookup: CDR1 SGHRS, CDR2 YFSETQ. The CDR3 has 13 residues. CDR3 amino acids: CASRRGQQYEQYF. In DNA, the CDR3 is TGCGCCAGCCGCCGGGGACAGCAATACGAGCAGTACTTC.

V and J are TRBV7-2 and TRBJ2-1; D may be TRBD2 (5 bases). V was trimmed by 0 bases and J by 9 bases, leaving 9 bases between them. CDR1 and CDR2 (germline): SGHTA, FQGNSA. The CDR3 extends over 13 amino acids. The CDR3 loop reads CASSLAGAVEQFF. CDR3 sequence (DNA): TGTGCCAGCAGCTTAGCGGGAGCGGTTGAGCAGTTCTTC.